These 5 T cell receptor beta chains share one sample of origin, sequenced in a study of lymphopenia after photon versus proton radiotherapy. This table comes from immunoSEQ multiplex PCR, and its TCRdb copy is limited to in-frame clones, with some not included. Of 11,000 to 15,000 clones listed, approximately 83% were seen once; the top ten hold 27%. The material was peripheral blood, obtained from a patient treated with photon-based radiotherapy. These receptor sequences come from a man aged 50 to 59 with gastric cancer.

DNA for the CDR3: TGTGCCAGCAGCGCAAACCATCCCTATGGCTACACCTTC. Protein product: CASSANHPYGYTF. The V call is TRBV6-5, the J call TRBJ1-2; D unclear. From germline, CDR1 is MNHEY and CDR2 SVGAGI. The V gene lost 6 bases and the J gene lost 4 bases, with 12 bases spanning the gap. CDR3 length: 13 residues.

As DNA, the CDR3 is TGTGCCAGCAGCCCCATCGGGAGGCCCACAGATACGCAGTATTTT. It is translated as CASSPIGRPTDTQYF. The rearrangement uses TRBV7-8 and TRBJ2-3; 7 bases agree with TRBD2. This CDR3 comprises 15 residues. V shed 5 bases and J 2 bases; nucleotides not matched to a gene: 7. In germline, CDR1 is SGHVS, CDR2 FQNEAQ.

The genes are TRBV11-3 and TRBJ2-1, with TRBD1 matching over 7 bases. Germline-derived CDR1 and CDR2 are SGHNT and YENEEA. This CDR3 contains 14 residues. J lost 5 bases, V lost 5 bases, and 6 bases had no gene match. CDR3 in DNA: TGTGCCAGCAGCGCGCCGGACAGGAACAATGAGCAGTTCTTC. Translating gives CASSAPDRNNEQFF. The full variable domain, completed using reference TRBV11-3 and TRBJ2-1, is EAGVVQSPRYKIIEKKQPVAFWCNPISGHNTLYWYLQNLGQGPELLIRYENEEAVDDSQLPKDRFSAERLKGVDSTLKIQPAELGDSAVYLCASSAPDRNNEQFFGPGTRLTVL.

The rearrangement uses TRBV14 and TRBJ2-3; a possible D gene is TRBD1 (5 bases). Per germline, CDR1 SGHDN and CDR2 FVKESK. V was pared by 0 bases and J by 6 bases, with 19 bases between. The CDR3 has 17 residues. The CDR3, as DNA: TGTGCCAGCAGCCAAGAATGGGGCCGGTCAGAATCGGATACGCAGTATTTT. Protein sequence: CASSQEWGRSESDTQYF.

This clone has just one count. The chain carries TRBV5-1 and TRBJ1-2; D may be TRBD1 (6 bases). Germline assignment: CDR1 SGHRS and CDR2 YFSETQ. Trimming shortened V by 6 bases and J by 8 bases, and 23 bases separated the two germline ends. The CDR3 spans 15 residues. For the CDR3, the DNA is TGCGCCAGCACCCAATCAGGAGGGGGATCGAACGGCTACACCTTC. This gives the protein CASTQSGGGSNGYTF.